The source of this TCR beta chain is a study of T cell changes during pregnancy in multiple sclerosis. CDR1 and CDR2 from the germline V gene are LGHNA and YSLEER. The CDR3 runs 15 residues. The V segment lost 0 bases and the J segment 2 bases; nucleotides outside the gene matches: 3. The data were produced by immunoSEQ multiplex PCR, yet TCRdb's version contains in-frame clones alone and is incomplete. The sample consists of around 68,000 clones, roughly nine tenths of them appearing once. The specimen comprised peripheral blood, sampled in the third trimester of pregnancy. This receptor was identified in a female donor with multiple sclerosis, enrolled in a pregnancy study. The V call is TRBV4-3, the J call TRBJ2-7, with 8 bases lining up with TRBD1. This CDR3 is CASSQDTDRAYEQYF. Here the CDR3 DNA reads TGCGCCAGCAGCCAAGATACGGACAGGGCCTACGAGCAGTACTTC.